Sequencing of this TCR beta chain was carried out in a study of T cell responses to AZD1222 COVID-19 vaccine. Whole-study findings and limits: The study identified only 6 or 7 AZD1222 recipients as seropositive at baseline. Samples come after the peak T cell response, not at day 14.

The V and J ends lost 5 bases and 8 bases respectively, with 10 bases between them. Germline V gene lookup returns CDR1 SEHNR and CDR2 FQNEAQ (reference sequence). The CDR3 totals 12 residues. Clones were sequenced by immunoSEQ multiplex PCR, and TCRdb holds only the in-frame ones, with some missing. The sample lists about 59,000 clones, about 88% occurring once. About this clone: Its target is unknown.

The chain employs TRBV7-9 and TRBJ2-1; D is unresolved. The TCR was taken from an adult who received the AZD1222 COVID-19 vaccine. The input for sequencing was peripheral blood, taken 28 days after the second AZD1222 dose. The CDR3 loop reads CASSPVSHEQFF. CDR3 nucleotides: TGTGCCAGCAGCCCCGTGAGCCATGAGCAGTTCTTC. The whole variable domain, filled in from reference TRBV7-9 and TRBJ2-1, reads DTGVSQNPRHKITKRGQNVTFRCDPISEHNRLYWYRQTLGQGPEFLTYFQNEAQLEKSRLLSDRFSAERPKGSFSTLEIQRTEQGDSAMYLCASSPVSHEQFFGPGTRLTVL.